This T cell receptor (beta chain) originates from a study of Ad26.COV2.S vaccination and SARS-CoV-2 variants. Whole-study context: Ad26.COV2.S given intramuscularly, once or twice 56 days apart.

Note on this clone: Antigen: not known.

V lost 10 bases to trimming and J lost 4 bases, with 16 bases between them. The CDR3 is 13 amino acids. The germline CDR1 and CDR2 sequences are MNHEY and SVGAGI. Method: immunoSEQ multiplex PCR; TCRdb's copy keeps in-frame clones and lacks some. The sample contains about 410,000 clones, roughly 90% of which appear only once. Study findings and constraints: Vaccine and placebo recipients had comparable breadth of non-spike TCRs.

Indicated treatment: about 20 received Ad26.COV2.S at low or high dose, single or two shots; 5 received placebo; per-sample allocation not given. Specimens were obtained on day 63 following the first vaccine or placebo injection. The sequenced sample was peripheral blood, obtained in a trial of Ad26.COV2.S vaccine versus placebo. This receptor was obtained from a person between 18 and 65 years old who received the Ad26.COV2.S COVID-19 vaccine or a placebo. The rearrangement uses TRBV6-5 and TRBJ1-1; tentative D call: TRBD1 (5 bases). CDR3 protein: CATLLGVGTEAFF. The CDR3 nucleotides are TGTGCCACCCTCTTAGGGGTGGGCACTGAAGCTTTCTTT.